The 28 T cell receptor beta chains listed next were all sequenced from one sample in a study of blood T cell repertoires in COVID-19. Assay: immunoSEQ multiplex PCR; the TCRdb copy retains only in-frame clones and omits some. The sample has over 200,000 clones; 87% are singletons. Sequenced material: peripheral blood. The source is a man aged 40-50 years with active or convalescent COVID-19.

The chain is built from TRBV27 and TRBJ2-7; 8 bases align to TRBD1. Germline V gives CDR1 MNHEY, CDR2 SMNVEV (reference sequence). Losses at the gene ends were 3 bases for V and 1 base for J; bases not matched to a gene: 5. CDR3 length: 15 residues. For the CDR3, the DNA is TGTGCCAGCAGTTTCGCGGGACAGGAGTCCTACGAGCAGTACTTC. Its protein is CASSFAGQESYEQYF.

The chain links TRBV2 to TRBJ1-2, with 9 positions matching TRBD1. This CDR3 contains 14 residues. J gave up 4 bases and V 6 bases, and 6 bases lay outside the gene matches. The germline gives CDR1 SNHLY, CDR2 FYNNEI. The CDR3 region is CASSPGTGSYGYTF. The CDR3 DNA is TGTGCCAGCAGCCCCGGGACAGGGTCCTATGGCTACACCTTC.

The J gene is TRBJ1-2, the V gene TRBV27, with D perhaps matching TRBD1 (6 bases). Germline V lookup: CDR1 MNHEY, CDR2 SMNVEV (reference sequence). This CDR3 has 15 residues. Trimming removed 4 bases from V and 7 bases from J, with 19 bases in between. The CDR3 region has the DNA TGTGCCAGCAGTTGGATTGGGGGCCCACCCACTGGCTACACCTTC. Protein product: CASSWIGGPPTGYTF.

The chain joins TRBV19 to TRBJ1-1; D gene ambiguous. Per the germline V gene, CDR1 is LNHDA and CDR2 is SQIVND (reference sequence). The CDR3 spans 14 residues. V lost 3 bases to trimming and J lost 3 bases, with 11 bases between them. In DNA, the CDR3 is TGTGCCAGTAGTATTAAGGGAGGATACACTGAAGCTTTCTTT. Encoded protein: CASSIKGGYTEAFF.

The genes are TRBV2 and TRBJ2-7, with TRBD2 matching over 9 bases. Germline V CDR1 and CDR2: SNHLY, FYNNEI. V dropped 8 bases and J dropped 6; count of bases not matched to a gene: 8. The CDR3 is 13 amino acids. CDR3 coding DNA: TGTGCCAGCTCGCGGGAGGGCCCTCCCGAGCAGTACTTC. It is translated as CASSREGPPEQYF.

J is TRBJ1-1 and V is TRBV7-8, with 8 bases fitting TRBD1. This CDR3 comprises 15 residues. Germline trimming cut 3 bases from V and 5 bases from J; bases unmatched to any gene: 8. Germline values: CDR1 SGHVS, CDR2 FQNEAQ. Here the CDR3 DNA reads TGTGCCAGCAGCTTCTCCCATAGACAGGGGACTGAAGCTTTCTTT. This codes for CASSFSHRQGTEAFF.

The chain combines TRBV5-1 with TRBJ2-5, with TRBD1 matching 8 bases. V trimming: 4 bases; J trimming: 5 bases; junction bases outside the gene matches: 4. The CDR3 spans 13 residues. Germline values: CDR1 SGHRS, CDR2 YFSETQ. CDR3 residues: CASSPGQAETQYF. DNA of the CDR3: TGCGCCAGCAGCCCGGGACAGGCTGAGACCCAGTACTTC.

Here the CDR3 reads CSVIYRGRSYEQYF. In DNA, the CDR3 is TGCAGCGTGATTTACAGGGGAAGATCCTACGAGCAGTACTTC. This chain links TRBV29-1 with TRBJ2-7; 7 bases are shared with TRBD1. The CDR3 consists of 14 residues. The germline gives CDR1 SQVTM, CDR2 ANQGSEA. Unmatched junction bases numbered 9, after V lost 6 bases and J lost 1 base.

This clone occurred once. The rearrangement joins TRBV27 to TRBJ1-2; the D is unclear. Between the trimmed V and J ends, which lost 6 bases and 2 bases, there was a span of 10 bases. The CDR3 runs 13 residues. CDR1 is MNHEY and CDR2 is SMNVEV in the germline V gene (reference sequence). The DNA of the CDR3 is TGTGCCAGCAGCTTCGGGGAAAACTATGGCTACACCTTC. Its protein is CASSFGENYGYTF.

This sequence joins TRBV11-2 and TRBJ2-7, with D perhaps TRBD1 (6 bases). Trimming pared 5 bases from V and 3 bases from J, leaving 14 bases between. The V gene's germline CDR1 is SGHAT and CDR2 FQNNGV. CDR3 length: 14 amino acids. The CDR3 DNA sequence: TGTGCCAGCAGCCGTAAGCCAGGGGACTACGAGCAGTACTTC. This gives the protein CASSRKPGDYEQYF.

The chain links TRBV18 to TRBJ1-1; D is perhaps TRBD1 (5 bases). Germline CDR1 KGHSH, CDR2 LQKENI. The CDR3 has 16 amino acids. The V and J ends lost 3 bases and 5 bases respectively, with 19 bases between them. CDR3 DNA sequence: TGTGCCAGCTCACCGCTCGGGGGGGACTTGAGGACTGAAGCTTTCTTT. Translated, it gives CASSPLGGDLRTEAFF.

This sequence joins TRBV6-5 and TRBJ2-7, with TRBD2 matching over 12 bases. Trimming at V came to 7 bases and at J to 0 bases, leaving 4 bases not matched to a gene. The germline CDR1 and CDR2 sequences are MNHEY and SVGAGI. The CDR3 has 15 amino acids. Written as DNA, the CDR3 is TGTGCCAGCACATCGACTAGCGGGGGCTCCTACGAGCAGTACTTC. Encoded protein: CASTSTSGGSYEQYF.

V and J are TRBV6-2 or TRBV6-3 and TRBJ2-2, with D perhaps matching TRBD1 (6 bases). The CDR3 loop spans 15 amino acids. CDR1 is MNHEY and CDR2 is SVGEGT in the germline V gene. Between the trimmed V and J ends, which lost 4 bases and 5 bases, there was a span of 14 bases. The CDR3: CASSSSSRGTGELFF. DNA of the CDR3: TGTGCCAGCAGTTCTTCCAGTAGGGGGACCGGGGAGCTGTTTTTT.

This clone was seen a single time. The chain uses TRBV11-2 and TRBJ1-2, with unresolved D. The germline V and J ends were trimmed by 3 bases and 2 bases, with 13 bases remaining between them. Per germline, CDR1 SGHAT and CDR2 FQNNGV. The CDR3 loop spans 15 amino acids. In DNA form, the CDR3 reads TGTGCCAGCAGCTTGGTCCCGGGAGTGAACTATGGCTACACCTTC. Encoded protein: CASSLVPGVNYGYTF.

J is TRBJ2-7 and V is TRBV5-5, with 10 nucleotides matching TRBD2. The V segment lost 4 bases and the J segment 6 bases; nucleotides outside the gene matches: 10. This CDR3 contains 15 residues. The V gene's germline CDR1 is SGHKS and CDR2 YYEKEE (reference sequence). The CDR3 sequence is CASSPQAAGGSEQYF. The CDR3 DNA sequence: TGTGCCAGCAGCCCCCAGGCAGCGGGAGGGTCCGAGCAGTACTTC.

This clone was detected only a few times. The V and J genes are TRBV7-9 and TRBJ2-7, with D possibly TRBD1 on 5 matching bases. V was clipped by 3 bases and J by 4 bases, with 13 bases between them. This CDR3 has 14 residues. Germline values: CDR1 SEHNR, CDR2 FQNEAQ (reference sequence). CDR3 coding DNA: TGTGCCAGCAGCTTTTCGGGCAGGGTATACGAGCAGTACTTC. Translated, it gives CASSFSGRVYEQYF. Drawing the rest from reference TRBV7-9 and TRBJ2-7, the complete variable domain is DTGVSQNPRHKITKRGQNVTFRCDPISEHNRLYWYRQTLGQGPEFLTYFQNEAQLEKSRLLSDRFSAERPKGSFSTLEIQRTEQGDSAMYLCASSFSGRVYEQYFGPGTRLTVT.

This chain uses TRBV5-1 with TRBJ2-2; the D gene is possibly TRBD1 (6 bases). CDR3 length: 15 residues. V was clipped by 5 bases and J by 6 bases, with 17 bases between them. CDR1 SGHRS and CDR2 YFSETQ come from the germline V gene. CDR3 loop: CASRLSRDIAGELFF. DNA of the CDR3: TGCGCCAGCAGGCTGTCCCGGGACATTGCCGGGGAGCTGTTTTTT.

CDR3 residues: CAPSHPRGDRGAGELFF. CDR3 DNA sequence: TGTGCCCCCAGCCATCCCCGGGGGGACAGGGGGGCCGGGGAGCTGTTTTTT. The genes are TRBV3-1 (or the pseudogene TRBV3-2) and TRBJ2-2; 11 nucleotides agree with TRBD1. The CDR3 is 17 residues long. The V gene's germline CDR1 is LGHDT and CDR2 YNNKEL (reference sequence). The V gene end was trimmed by 11 bases and the J gene end by 6 bases; junction bases not matched to a gene: 17.

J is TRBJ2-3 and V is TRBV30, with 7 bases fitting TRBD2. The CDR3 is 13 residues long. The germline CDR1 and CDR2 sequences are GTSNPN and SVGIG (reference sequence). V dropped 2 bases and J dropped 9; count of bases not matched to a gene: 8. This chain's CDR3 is CAWSQRERDTQYF. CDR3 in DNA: TGTGCCTGGAGTCAACGGGAGCGGGACACGCAGTATTTT.

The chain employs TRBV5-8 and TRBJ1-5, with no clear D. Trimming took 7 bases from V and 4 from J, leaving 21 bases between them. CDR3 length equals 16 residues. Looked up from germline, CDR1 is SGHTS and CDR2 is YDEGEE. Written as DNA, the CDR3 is TGTGCCAGCTGCGGAGGGAATTTTTGGAAAAATCAGCCCCAGCATTTT. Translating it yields CASCGGNFWKNQPQHF.

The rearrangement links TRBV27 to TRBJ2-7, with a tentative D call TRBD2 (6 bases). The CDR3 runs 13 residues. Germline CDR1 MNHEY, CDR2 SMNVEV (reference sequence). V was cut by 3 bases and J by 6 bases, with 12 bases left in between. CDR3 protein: CASSFWEAGEQYF. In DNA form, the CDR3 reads TGTGCCAGCAGTTTCTGGGAGGCCGGCGAGCAGTACTTC.

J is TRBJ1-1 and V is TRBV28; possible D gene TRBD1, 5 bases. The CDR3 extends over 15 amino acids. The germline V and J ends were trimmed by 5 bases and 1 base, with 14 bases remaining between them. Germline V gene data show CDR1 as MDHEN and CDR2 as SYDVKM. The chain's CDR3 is CASSALGGGNTEAFF. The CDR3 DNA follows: TGTGCCAGCAGTGCCCTGGGGGGAGGGAACACTGAAGCTTTCTTT.

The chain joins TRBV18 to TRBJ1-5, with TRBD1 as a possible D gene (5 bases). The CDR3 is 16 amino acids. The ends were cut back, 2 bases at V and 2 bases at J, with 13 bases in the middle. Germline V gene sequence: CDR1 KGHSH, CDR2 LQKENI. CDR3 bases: TGTGCCAGCTCACCATCAGGGAACGGGCGCAATCAGCCCCAGCATTTT. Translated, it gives CASSPSGNGRNQPQHF.

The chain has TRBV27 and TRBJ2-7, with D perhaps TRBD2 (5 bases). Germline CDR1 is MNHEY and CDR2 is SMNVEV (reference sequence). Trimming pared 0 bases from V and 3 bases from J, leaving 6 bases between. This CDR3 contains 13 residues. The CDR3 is CASSLSAGYEQYF. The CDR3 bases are TGTGCCAGCAGTTTATCGGCGGGCTACGAGCAGTACTTC.

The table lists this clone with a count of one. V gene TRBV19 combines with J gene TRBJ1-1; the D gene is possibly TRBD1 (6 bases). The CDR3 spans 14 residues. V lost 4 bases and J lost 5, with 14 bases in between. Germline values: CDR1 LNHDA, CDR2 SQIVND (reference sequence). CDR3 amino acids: CASSTQGIVTEAFF. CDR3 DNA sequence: TGTGCCAGTAGTACCCAGGGGATAGTGACTGAAGCTTTCTTT. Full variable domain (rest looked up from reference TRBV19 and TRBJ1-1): DGGITQSPKYLFRKEGQNVTLSCEQNLNHDAMYWYRQDPGQGLRLIYYSQIVNDFQKGDIAEGYSVSREKKESFPLTVTSAQKNPTAFYLCASSTQGIVTEAFFGQGTRLTVV.

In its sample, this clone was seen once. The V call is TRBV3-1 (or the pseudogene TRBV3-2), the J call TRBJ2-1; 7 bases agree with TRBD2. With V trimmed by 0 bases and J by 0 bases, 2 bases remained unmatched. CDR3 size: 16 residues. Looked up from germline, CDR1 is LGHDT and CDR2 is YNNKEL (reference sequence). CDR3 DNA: TGTGCCAGCAGCCAAGAGAGACTAGCCTCCTACAATGAGCAGTTCTTC. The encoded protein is CASSQERLASYNEQFF.

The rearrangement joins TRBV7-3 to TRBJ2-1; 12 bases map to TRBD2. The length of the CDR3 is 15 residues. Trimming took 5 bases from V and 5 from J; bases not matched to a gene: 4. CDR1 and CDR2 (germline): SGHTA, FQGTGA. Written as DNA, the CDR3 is TGTGCCAGCAGCATACGGACTAGCGGGAACAATGAGCAGTTCTTC. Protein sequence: CASSIRTSGNNEQFF.

This CDR3 reads CSVGNRGNTEAFF. CDR3 DNA: TGCAGCGTCGGTAACAGGGGGAACACTGAAGCTTTCTTT. V is TRBV29-1 and J is TRBJ1-1, with TRBD1 identical over 7 bases. CDR3 length: 13 residues. The germline V gene has CDR1 SQVTM and CDR2 ANQGSEA. V lost 6 bases to trimming and J lost 1 base; unmatched junction nucleotides: 5. The entire variable domain, with the rest obtained from reference TRBV29-1 and TRBJ1-1, is as follows: SAVISQKPSRDICQRGTSLTIQCQVDSQVTMMFWYRQQPGQSLTLIATANQGSEATYESGFVIDKFPISRPNLTFSTLTVSNMSPEDSSIYLCSVGNRGNTEAFFGQGTRLTVV.